This paragraph covers one T cell receptor (beta chain) sequence. This record belongs to a study of OX40 agonist ivuxolimab in advanced cancers. This CDR3 spans 16 amino acids. The trim removed 3 bases at V and 3 bases at J, leaving 8 bases unmatched. Germline values: CDR1 KGHSH, CDR2 LQKENI. Only in-frame clones appear in the TCRdb table, and some are missing; sequencing was by immunoSEQ multiplex PCR. The sample records nearly 60,000 clones, roughly four fifths being singletons. This receptor was taken from an adult with an advanced solid tumor such as melanoma, head and neck, liver or kidney cancer. The V gene is TRBV18, the J gene TRBJ1-3; 7 positions agree with TRBD1. The sequencing here drew on CD4+ or CD8+ T cells sorted from blood, taken in a trial of the OX40 agonist ivuxolimab. As DNA, the CDR3 is TGTGCCAGCTCACCCGACAGGGTACAGGGTGGAAACACCATATATTTT. Residues: CASSPDRVQGGNTIYF.